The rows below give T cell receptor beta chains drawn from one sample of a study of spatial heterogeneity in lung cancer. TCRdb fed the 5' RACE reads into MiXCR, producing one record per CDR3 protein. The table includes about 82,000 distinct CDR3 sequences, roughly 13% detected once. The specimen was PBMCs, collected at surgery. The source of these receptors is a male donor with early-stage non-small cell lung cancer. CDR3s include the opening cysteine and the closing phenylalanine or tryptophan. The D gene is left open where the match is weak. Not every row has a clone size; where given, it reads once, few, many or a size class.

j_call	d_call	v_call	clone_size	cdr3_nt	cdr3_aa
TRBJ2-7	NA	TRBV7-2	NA	TGTGCCAGCAGCTTAACCGGCTTGAGCTCCTACGAGCAGTACTTC	CASSLTGLSSYEQYF
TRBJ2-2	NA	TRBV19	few	TGTGCCAGTAGTATCGGGCGGACCGGGGAGCTGTTTTTT	CASSIGRTGELFF
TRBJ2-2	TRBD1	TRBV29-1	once	TGCAGCGTCGAGGGACAGGGACGGAACACCGGGGAGCTGTTTTTT	CSVEGQGRNTGELFF
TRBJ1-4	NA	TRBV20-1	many	TGCAGTGCTTCCGGGCTTAATGAAAAACTGTTTTTT	CSASGLNEKLFF
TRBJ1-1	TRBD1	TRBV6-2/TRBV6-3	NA	TGTGCCAGCAGCCTGACAGGGGTCGAGAACACTGAAGCTTTCTTT	CASSLTGVENTEAFF
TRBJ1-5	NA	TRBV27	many	TGTGCCAGCAGGGGGAATGCAGATCAGCCCCAGCATTTT	CASRGNADQPQHF
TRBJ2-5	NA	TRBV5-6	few	TGTGCCAGCAGCTTGGAGGCAGGCAGTTGGGAGACCCAGTACTTC	CASSLEAGSWETQYF
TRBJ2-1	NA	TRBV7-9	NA	TGTGCCAGCAGCCCTTCCCGGGGGGCCTCCTACAATGAGCAGTTCTTC	CASSPSRGASYNEQFF
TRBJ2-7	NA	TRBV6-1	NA	TGTGCCATTCGACTTTTAGTCTCCTACGAGCAGTACTTC	CAIRLLVSYEQYF
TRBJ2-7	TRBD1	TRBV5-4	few	TGTGCCAGCAGCCGTTGGAGGACAGGGGGCTACGAGCAGTACTTC	CASSRWRTGGYEQYF
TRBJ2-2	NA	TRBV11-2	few	TGTGCCAGCAGCCCCCCCGGGGTAGGGGAGCTGTTTTTT	CASSPPGVGELFF
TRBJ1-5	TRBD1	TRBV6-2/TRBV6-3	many	TGTGCCAGCAGTTACTCCACCCCGGGACAGGGGGATCCCAATCAGCCCCAGCATTTT	CASSYSTPGQGDPNQPQHF
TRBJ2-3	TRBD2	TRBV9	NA	TGTGCCAGCAGCGCATCGACTAGCGGGAGAGGCGCAGATACGCAGTATTTT	CASSASTSGRGADTQYF
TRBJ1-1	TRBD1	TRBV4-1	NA	TGCGCCAGCAGCCAGCCGGGACAGAAAGTGTCCACTGAAGCTTTCTTT	CASSQPGQKVSTEAFF
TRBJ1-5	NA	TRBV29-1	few	TGCAGCGTTGGGGGGGGGCTGCAAAGCAATCAGCCCCAGCATTTT	CSVGGGLQSNQPQHF
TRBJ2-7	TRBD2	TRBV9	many	TGTGCCAGCAGCCCCCGTCGGGGGGACTACGAGCAGTACTTC	CASSPRRGDYEQYF
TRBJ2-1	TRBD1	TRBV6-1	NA	TGTGCCAGCAGTGACACAGGGGTGGGTGAGCAGTTCTTC	CASSDTGVGEQFF
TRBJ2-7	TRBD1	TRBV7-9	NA	TGTGCCAGCAGCCGCGGGACAGGGGACGAGCAGTACTTC	CASSRGTGDEQYF
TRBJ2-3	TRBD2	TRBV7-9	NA	TGTGCCAGCAGCTCCCCTATAGCGGGAGGGCGTGCAGATACGCAGTATTTT	CASSSPIAGGRADTQYF
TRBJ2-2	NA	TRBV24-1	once	TGTGCCACCAGTGAACCACAGAACACCGGGGAGCTGTTTTTT	CATSEPQNTGELFF
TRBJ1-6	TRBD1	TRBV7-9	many	TGTGCCAGCAGCCTAGGACAGGGAAGAGATTCACCCCTCCACTTT	CASSLGQGRDSPLHF
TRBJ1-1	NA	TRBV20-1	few	TGCAGTGCTAGACCCGGACACCCGAACACTGAAGCTTTCTTT	CSARPGHPNTEAFF
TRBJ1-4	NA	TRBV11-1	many	TGTGCCAGCAGCCTGACACAATCGAAAAAACTGTTTTTT	CASSLTQSKKLFF